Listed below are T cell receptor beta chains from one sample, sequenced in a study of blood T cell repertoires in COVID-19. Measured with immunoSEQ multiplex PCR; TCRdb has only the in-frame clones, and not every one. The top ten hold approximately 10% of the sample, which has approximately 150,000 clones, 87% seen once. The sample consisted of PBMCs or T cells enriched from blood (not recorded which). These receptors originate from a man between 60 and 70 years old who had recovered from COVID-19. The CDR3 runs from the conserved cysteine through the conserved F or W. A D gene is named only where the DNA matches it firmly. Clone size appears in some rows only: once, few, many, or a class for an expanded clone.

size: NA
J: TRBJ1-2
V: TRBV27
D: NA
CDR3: CASSRTSGNYGYTF
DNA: TGTGCCAGCAGTCGGACTAGTGGGAACTATGGCTACACCTTC

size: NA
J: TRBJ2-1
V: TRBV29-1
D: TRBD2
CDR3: CSAGASGGEQFF
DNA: TGCAGCGCGGGCGCTAGCGGGGGTGAGCAGTTCTTC

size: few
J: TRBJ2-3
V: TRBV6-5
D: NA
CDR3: CATHNDRTDTQYF
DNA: TGTGCCACCCACAACGACAGAACAGATACGCAGTATTTT

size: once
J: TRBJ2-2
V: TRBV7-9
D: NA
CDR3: CASSLRFERAGELFF
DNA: TGTGCCAGCAGCTTAAGATTCGAGAGGGCCGGGGAGCTGTTTTTT

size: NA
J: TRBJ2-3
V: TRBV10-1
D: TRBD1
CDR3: CASSENIQGTDTQYF
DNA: TGCGCCAGCAGTGAGAACATACAGGGGACAGATACGCAGTATTTT

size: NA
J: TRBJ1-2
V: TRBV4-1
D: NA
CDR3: CASSLHSQGKDYGYTF
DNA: TGCGCCAGCAGCTTACACTCCCAGGGTAAGGACTATGGCTACACCTTC

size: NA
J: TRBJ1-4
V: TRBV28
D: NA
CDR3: CASSFGNYNEKLFF
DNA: TGTGCCAGCAGTTTTGGTAACTATAATGAAAAACTGTTTTTT

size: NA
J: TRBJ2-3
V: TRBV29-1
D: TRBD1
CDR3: CSADRGEDTQYF
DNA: TGCAGCGCGGACAGGGGCGAAGATACGCAGTATTTT

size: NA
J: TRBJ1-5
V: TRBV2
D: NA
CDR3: CASSPGLWQPQHF
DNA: TGTGCCAGCAGTCCAGGGTTATGGCAGCCCCAGCATTTT

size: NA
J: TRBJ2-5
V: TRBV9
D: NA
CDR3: CASSRGPSGAQETQYF
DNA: TGTGCCAGCAGCAGAGGGCCCTCCGGCGCCCAAGAGACCCAGTACTTC

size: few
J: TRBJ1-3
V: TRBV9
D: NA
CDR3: CASSVVPTGNTIYF
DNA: TGTGCCAGCAGCGTAGTACCTACTGGAAACACCATATATTTT

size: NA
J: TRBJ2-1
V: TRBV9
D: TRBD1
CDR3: CASSSTGGSYNEQFF
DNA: TGTGCCAGCAGCTCGACAGGGGGATCCTACAATGAGCAGTTCTTC

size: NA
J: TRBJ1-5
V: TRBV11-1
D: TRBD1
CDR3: CASSRGTGNQPQHF
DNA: TGTGCCAGCAGTCGCGGGACAGGCAATCAGCCCCAGCATTTT

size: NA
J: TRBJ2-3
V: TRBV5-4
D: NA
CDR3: CASRAGGGEDTQYF
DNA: TGTGCCAGCAGGGCTGGGGGGGGCGAAGATACGCAGTATTTT

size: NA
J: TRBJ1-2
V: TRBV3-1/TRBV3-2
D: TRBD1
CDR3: CASSQASGGPYGYTF
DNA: TGTGCCAGCAGCCAAGCTTCAGGGGGGCCCTATGGCTACACCTTC

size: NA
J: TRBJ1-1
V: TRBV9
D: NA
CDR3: CASSPGTLNTEAFF
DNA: TGTGCCAGCAGCCCCGGGACACTGAACACTGAAGCTTTCTTT

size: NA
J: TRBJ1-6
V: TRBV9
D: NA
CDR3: CASSDGTSFNSPLHF
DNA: TGTGCCAGCAGCGACGGGACATCCTTTAATTCACCCCTCCACTTT

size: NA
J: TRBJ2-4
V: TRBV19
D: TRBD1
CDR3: CASRPGQLAKNIQYF
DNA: TGTGCCAGTAGACCGGGACAGCTAGCCAAAAACATTCAGTACTTC

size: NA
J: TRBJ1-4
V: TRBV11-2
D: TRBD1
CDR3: CASSLGLRDRGLFF
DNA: TGTGCCAGCAGCTTGGGTCTACGGGACAGGGGCCTGTTTTTT

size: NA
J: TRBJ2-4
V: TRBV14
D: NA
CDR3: CASSHRGVVNIQYF
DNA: TGTGCCAGCAGCCACAGGGGTGTCGTCAACATTCAGTACTTC

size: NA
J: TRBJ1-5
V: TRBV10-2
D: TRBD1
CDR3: CASTTGRNQPQHF
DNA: TGCGCCAGCACGACAGGGCGGAATCAGCCCCAGCATTTT

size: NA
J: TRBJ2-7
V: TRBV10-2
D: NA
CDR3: CASSPLHEQYF
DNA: TGCGCCAGCAGCCCTCTCCACGAGCAGTACTTC

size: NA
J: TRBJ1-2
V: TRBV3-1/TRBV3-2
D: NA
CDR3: CASSQRPGVYGYTF
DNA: TGTGCCAGCAGCCAGAGACCAGGGGTCTATGGCTACACCTTC

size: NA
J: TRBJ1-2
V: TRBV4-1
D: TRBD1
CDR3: CASSQGDRRSSFTPLYTF
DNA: TGCGCCAGCAGCCAAGGGGACAGGAGGTCGAGTTTCACCCCCCTCTACACCTTC

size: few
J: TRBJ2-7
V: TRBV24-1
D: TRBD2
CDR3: CATSERGAYEQYF
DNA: TGTGCCACCAGTGAGCGGGGGGCGTACGAGCAGTACTTC

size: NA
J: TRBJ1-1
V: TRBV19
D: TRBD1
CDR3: CASSKAGGMNTEAFF
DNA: TGTGCCAGTAGTAAAGCAGGGGGCATGAACACTGAAGCTTTCTTT

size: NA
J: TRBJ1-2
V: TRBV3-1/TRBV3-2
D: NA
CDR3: CASSPGRGYGYTF
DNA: TGTGCCAGCAGCCCCGGACGGGGCTATGGCTACACCTTC

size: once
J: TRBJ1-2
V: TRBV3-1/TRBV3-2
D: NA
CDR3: CASSQGTAPFYGYTF
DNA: TGTGCCAGCAGCCAAGGGACAGCACCGTTTTATGGCTACACCTTC

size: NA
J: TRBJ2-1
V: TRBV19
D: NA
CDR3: CASRTLDSSYNEQFF
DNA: TGTGCCAGTAGAACCCTAGATAGCTCCTACAATGAGCAGTTCTTC

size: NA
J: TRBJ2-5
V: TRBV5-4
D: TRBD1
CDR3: CASSLPGQGLETQYF
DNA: TGTGCCAGCAGCTTGCCGGGACAGGGGCTGGAGACCCAGTACTTC

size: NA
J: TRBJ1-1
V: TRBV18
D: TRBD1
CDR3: CASSPQGVGNTEAFF
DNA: TGTGCCAGCTCACCCCAGGGGGTGGGGAACACTGAAGCTTTCTTT

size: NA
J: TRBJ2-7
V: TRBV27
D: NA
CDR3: CASSLSFRVEQYF
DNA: TGTGCCAGCAGTTTATCTTTCCGGGTCGAGCAGTACTTC

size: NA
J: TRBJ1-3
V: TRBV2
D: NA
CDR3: CASSEAWWEARGNTIYF
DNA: TGTGCCAGCAGTGAAGCTTGGTGGGAGGCCCGGGGAAACACCATATATTTT

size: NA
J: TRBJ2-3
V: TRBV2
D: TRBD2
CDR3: CASSERDYRYTDTQYF
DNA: TGTGCCAGCAGTGAGCGGGACTACCGTTACACAGATACGCAGTATTTT

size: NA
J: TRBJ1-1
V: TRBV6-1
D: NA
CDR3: CASSDFAVTFF
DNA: TGTGCCAGCAGTGATTTCGCAGTTACTTTCTTT

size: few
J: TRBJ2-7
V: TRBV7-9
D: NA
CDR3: CASSLGLAGIGYF
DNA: TGTGCCAGCAGCTTAGGCCTAGCCGGGATAGGATACTTC

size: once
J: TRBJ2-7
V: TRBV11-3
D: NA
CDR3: CASSFDSASSYEQYF
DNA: TGTGCCAGCAGCTTCGACAGTGCAAGCTCCTACGAGCAGTACTTC

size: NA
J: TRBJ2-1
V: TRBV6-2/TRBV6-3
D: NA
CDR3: CASSWTTRSSYNEQFF
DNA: TGTGCCAGCAGTTGGACCACTAGGAGCTCCTACAATGAGCAGTTCTTC

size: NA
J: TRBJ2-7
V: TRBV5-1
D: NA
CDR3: CASSDTGLPQREQYF
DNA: TGCGCCAGCAGTGATACAGGGTTACCCCAAAGAGAGCAGTACTTC

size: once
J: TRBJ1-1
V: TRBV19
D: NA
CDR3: CASNAGHVAFF
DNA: TGTGCCAGTAACGCAGGACATGTGGCTTTCTTT

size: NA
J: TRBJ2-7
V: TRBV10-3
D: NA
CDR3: CAISESGGRGEQYF
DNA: TGTGCCATCAGTGAGTCAGGAGGGAGAGGCGAGCAGTACTTC

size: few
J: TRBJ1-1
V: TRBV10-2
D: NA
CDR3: CASSPFQGMNTEAFF
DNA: TGCGCCAGCAGCCCCTTTCAGGGTATGAACACTGAAGCTTTCTTT

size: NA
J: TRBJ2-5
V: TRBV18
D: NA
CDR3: CASSPPYSGDGETQYF
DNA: TGTGCCAGCTCACCACCGTATTCAGGGGACGGAGAGACCCAGTACTTC

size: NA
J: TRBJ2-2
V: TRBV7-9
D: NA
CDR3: CASSLPLGFDGELFF
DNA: TGTGCCAGCAGCCTCCCGCTCGGTTTCGACGGGGAGCTGTTTTTT

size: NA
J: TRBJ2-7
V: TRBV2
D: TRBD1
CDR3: CASTLQGEQYF
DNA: TGTGCCAGCACCCTACAGGGGGAGCAGTACTTC

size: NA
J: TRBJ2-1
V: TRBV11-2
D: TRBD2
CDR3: CASSSAPGGDEQFF
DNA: TGTGCCAGCAGCTCCGCCCCGGGAGGGGATGAGCAGTTCTTC